In its sample, the clone carrying this TCR beta chain was seen a few times. Its antigen is still unknown. One entry per CDR3 protein, called by TCRdb with MiXCR from the RACE reads. Among under 300,000 distinct CDR3 sequences listed, 8.6% were seen once. The CDR3 is 14 amino acids. The data stem from a study of human T cells and chemical hapten exposure. Across the study: Donors were sensitized with 2% DPC on the upper inner arm.

Overall study findings and caveats: Compared to controls, expanded TCRs made significantly more large clusters of similar CDR3s. Counts of TCRs above 1 in 1000 frequency stayed unchanged with DPC sensitization.

Time point in this sample: pre-sensitization, week 0. Treatment denoted: therapeutic diphenylcyclopropenone sensitization with weekly scalp DPC. The drawing of blood occurred before each patch test was applied. The rearrangement links TRBV21-1 to TRBJ2-1; the table's D call TRBD2 went unverified against the DNA. TRBV21-1 is termed a pseudogene. This TCR came from a woman aged 40 to 50 with alopecia areata. Some clones in this sample may be carry-over from other donors' samples. The source was whole blood, collected in connection with sensitization to the hapten diphenylcyclopropenone (DPC). CDR3 residues: CASSKEAGHNEQFF. The CDR3 bases are TGTGCCAGCAGCAAAGAAGCGGGACACAATGAGCAGTTCTTC.